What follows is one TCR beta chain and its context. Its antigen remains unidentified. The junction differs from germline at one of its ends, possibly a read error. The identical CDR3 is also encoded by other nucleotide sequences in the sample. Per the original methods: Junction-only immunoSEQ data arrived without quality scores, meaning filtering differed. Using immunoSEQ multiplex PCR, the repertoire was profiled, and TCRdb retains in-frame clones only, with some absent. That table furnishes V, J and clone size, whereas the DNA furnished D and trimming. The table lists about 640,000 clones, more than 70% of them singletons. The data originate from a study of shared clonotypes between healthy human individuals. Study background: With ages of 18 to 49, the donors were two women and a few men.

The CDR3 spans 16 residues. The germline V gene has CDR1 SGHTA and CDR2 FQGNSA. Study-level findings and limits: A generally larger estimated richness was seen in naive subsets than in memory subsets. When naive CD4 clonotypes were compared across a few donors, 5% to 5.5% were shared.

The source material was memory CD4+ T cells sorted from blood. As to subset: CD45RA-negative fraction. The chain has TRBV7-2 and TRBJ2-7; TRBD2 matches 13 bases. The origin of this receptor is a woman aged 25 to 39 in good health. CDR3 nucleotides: TGCGCCAGCAGCTCCCGGACTAGCGGGAGTATAAACGAGCAGTACTTC. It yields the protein CASSSRTSGSINEQYF.